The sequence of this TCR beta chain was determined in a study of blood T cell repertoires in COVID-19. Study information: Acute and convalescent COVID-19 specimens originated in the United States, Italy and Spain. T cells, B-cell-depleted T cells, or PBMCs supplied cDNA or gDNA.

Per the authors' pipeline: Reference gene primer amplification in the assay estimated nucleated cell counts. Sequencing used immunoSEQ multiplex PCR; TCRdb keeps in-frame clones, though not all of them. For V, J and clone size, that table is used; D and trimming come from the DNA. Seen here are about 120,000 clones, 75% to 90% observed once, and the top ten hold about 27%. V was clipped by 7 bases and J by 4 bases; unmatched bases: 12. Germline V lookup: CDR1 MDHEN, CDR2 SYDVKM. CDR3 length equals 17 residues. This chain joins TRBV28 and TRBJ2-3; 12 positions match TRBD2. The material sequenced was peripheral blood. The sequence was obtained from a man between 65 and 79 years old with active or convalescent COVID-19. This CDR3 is CASNTFETSGSADTQYF. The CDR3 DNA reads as TGTGCCAGCAATACCTTTGAGACTAGCGGGAGTGCAGATACGCAGTATTTT.